This entry lists 23 T cell receptor beta chains sequenced from one sample in a study of T cell responses to AZD1222 COVID-19 vaccine. Method: immunoSEQ multiplex PCR; TCRdb's copy keeps in-frame clones and lacks some. The data hold roughly 100,000 clones, with more than 85% observed a single time. The sample in question was peripheral blood, obtained on day 0 of AZD1222 vaccination. The source of these receptors is an adult in good health.

V is TRBV10-3 and J is TRBJ2-2; D perhaps matches TRBD1 (5 bases). There are 16 residues in the CDR3. V lost 0 bases and J 2 bases, leaving 10 bases between the germline ends. Germline CDR1 reads ENHRY; CDR2 reads SYGVKD. CDR3 sequence (DNA): TGTGCCATCAGTGAGTCGGGCAGGGATAACACCGGGGAGCTGTTTTTT. This sequence encodes CAISESGRDNTGELFF.

The V call is TRBV7-2, the J call TRBJ2-7; D not resolved. Trimming pared 1 base from V and 2 bases from J, leaving 6 bases between. Germline assignment: CDR1 SGHTA and CDR2 FQGNSA. The CDR3 contains 13 residues. The DNA of the CDR3 is TGTGCCAGCAGCTTAGGACTCGCCTACGAGCAGTACTTC. Protein sequence: CASSLGLAYEQYF.

The V gene is TRBV3-1 (or the pseudogene TRBV3-2), the J gene TRBJ2-7; 8 bases fit TRBD2. V was clipped by 5 bases and J by 3 bases; unmatched bases: 9. This CDR3 has 15 amino acids. CDR1 is LGHDT, CDR2 YNNKEL, per germline (reference sequence). The CDR3 is CASSSSGGRNYEQYF. The CDR3 coding sequence is TGTGCCAGCAGCTCCTCTGGCGGGAGGAACTACGAGCAGTACTTC.

V is TRBV5-4 and J is TRBJ2-1; D gene unclear. The germline V gene encodes CDR1 SGHNT and CDR2 YYREEE (reference sequence). The V end was cut by 5 bases, the J end by 6 bases, with 9 bases between. This CDR3 is built from 12 residues. This CDR3 is CASRLDLNEQFF. The CDR3 coding sequence is TGTGCCAGCAGACTGGACCTCAATGAGCAGTTCTTC.

The chain links TRBV7-6 to TRBJ2-2; 7 bases match TRBD1. Looked up from germline, CDR1 is SGHVS and CDR2 is FNYEAQ. The CDR3 runs 17 residues. V was pared by 5 bases and J by 0 bases, with 9 bases of the junction left unmatched. CDR3 DNA sequence: TGTGCCAGCAGCACTCTACAGGGGACACCGAACACCGGGGAGCTGTTTTTT. This gives the protein CASSTLQGTPNTGELFF.

The rearrangement uses TRBV7-3 and TRBJ1-1; D remains unclear. CDR3 length: 13 residues. Germline V gene lookup returns CDR1 SGHTA and CDR2 FQGTGA. The V and J ends lost 4 bases and 0 bases respectively, with 6 bases between them. The CDR3 region has the DNA TGTGCCAGCAGCTCTAGGGTGAACACTGAAGCTTTCTTT. Residues: CASSSRVNTEAFF.

The chain employs TRBV6-1 and TRBJ1-1; a weak D match, TRBD1 (6 bases). Trimming pared 1 base from V and 5 bases from J, leaving 11 bases between. CDR1 is MNHNS and CDR2 is SASEGT in the germline V gene. The CDR3 covers 14 residues. The CDR3 loop reads CASSEGPTGTEAFF. DNA for the CDR3: TGTGCCAGCAGTGAAGGCCCCACAGGGACTGAAGCTTTCTTT.

The rearrangement uses TRBV7-6 and TRBJ1-2; D not resolved. The CDR3 is 15 amino acids. Looked up from germline, CDR1 is SGHVS and CDR2 is FNYEAQ. The V end was cut by 5 bases, the J end by 1 base, with 14 bases between. CDR3 sequence (DNA): TGTGCCAGCAGCCCACGGGGAGGAAATAACTATGGCTACACCTTC. Translating it yields CASSPRGGNNYGYTF.

CDR3 coding DNA: TGTGCCAGCAGACCCCACGGCACTGAAGCTTTCTTT. Translating gives CASRPHGTEAFF. The rearrangement joins TRBV12-3 or TRBV12-4 to TRBJ1-1; the D is unclear. Between the trimmed V and J ends, which lost 6 bases and 4 bases, there was a span of 9 bases. This CDR3 comprises 12 residues.

The chain employs TRBV18 and TRBJ1-2; tentatively, D is TRBD1 (5 bases). Trimming stripped 3 bases from V and 8 bases from J, with 19 bases between. CDR1 and CDR2 from the germline V gene are KGHSH and LQKENI. The CDR3 is made up of 15 amino acids. CDR3 amino acids: CASSPGQAATGGYTF. The CDR3 region has the DNA TGTGCCAGCTCACCGGGGCAGGCCGCCACCGGGGGCTACACCTTC.

This sequence joins TRBV24-1 and TRBJ2-3, with 8 bases that match TRBD1. Per germline, CDR1 KGHDR and CDR2 SFDVKD. The CDR3 extends over 14 amino acids. J lost 1 base, V lost 10 bases, and 6 bases had no gene match. CDR3 sequence (DNA): TGTGCCACTCAGGGGGCGCAGGGCACAGATACGCAGTATTTT. It is translated as CATQGAQGTDTQYF.

This clone is a singleton in its sample. This chain links TRBV27 with TRBJ1-3; 7 bases map to TRBD1. Germline CDR1 and CDR2: MNHEY and SMNVEV (reference sequence). The V gene end was trimmed by 4 bases and the J gene end by 4 bases; junction bases not matched to a gene: 7. This CDR3 contains 15 residues. This chain's CDR3 is CASSSQGVGGNTIYF. CDR3 nucleotide sequence: TGTGCCAGCAGTTCCCAGGGGGTCGGAGGAAACACCATATATTTT.

The V gene is TRBV11-3, the J gene TRBJ2-7, with 7 bases fitting TRBD1. Germline trimming cut 5 bases from V and 2 bases from J; bases unmatched to any gene: 9. CDR3 length equals 15 residues. In germline, CDR1 is SGHNT, CDR2 YENEEA. Written as DNA, the CDR3 is TGTGCCAGCAGCATTGAGACAGGGTTCGCCTACGAGCAGTACTTC. This sequence encodes CASSIETGFAYEQYF.

This clone has a single count. The chain employs TRBV5-1 and TRBJ2-3; D is unclear. The CDR3 has 15 residues. CDR1 is SGHRS, CDR2 YFSETQ, per germline. Trimming removed 1 base from V and 0 bases from J, with 9 bases in between. CDR3 bases: TGCGCCAGCAGCTTGTCGGACCCTAGCACAGATACGCAGTATTTT. Translation gives CASSLSDPSTDTQYF.

The CDR3 DNA reads TGTGCCAGCAGCTTAGCGGAGGGGAGCGGAGCTGGCTACACCTTC. This translates into CASSLAEGSGAGYTF. The chain has TRBV7-6 and TRBJ1-2; TRBD1 is a possible D gene (5 bases). The germline gives CDR1 SGHVS, CDR2 FNYEAQ. This CDR3 has 15 amino acids. V lost 0 bases, J lost 7 bases, and 15 bases lay in between.

The chain couples TRBV6-5 to TRBJ1-5; D is ambiguous. Trimming shortened V by 6 bases and J by 7 bases, and 13 bases separated the two germline ends. This CDR3 is built from 13 residues. Germline V CDR1 and CDR2: MNHEY, SVGAGI. The CDR3 DNA reads as TGTGCCAGCAGGGACGGTAATGGGCAGCCCCAGCATTTT. Amino acid sequence: CASRDGNGQPQHF.

The chain links TRBV21-1 to TRBJ2-1; the DNA was not used to check the table's D call, TRBD2. TRBV21-1 counts as a pseudogene. The CDR3 spans 20 residues. The CDR3 sequence: CASSENSWGLAGSSYNEQFF. For the CDR3, the DNA is TGTGCCAGCAGCGAAAACTCATGGGGACTAGCGGGGAGCTCCTACAATGAGCAGTTCTTC.

The J gene is TRBJ1-2, the V gene TRBV6-6; maybe TRBD1 (6 bases). The V end was cut by 8 bases, the J end by 5 bases, with 15 bases between. Germline values: CDR1 MNHNY, CDR2 SVGAGI (reference sequence). The CDR3 has 13 amino acids. CDR3 residues: CASSPSQGYGYTF. The CDR3 DNA is TGTGCCAGCTCGCCCTCCCAGGGGTATGGCTACACCTTC.

In this sample, this clone turned up once. The J gene is TRBJ1-5, the V gene TRBV10-3; D remains unclear. Trimming pared 4 bases from V and 0 bases from J, leaving 10 bases between. The CDR3 totals 15 residues. The germline V gene has CDR1 ENHRY and CDR2 SYGVKD. CDR3: CAISGDGNSNQPQHF. The CDR3, as DNA: TGTGCCATCAGTGGCGACGGAAATAGCAATCAGCCCCAGCATTTT.

The chain has TRBV5-5 and TRBJ1-6; unclear D gene. CDR3 length: 14 residues. Germline CDR1 reads SGHKS; CDR2 reads YYEKEE (reference sequence). V was shortened by 6 bases and J by 9 bases, with 16 bases between the two germline ends. CDR3 in amino acids: CASTETPPGSPLHF. The CDR3 DNA reads TGTGCCAGCACCGAAACTCCGCCGGGTTCACCCCTCCACTTT. Full variable domain (rest looked up from reference TRBV5-5 and TRBJ1-6): DAGVTQSPTHLIKTRGQQVTLRCSPISGHKSVSWYQQVLGQGPQFIFQYYEKEERGRGNFPDRFSARQFPNYSSELNVNALLLGDSALYLCASTETPPGSPLHFGNGTRLTVT.

The rearrangement joins TRBV19 to TRBJ1-1, with 9 positions matching TRBD1. The junction had 13 bases not matched to a gene; V was cut back by 9 bases and J by 5 bases. The CDR3 totals 15 residues. CDR1 LNHDA and CDR2 SQIVND come from the germline V gene (reference sequence). The CDR3 region is CASTGQGSVQTEAFF. The CDR3 nucleotides read TGTGCCAGCACCGGACAGGGGTCGGTTCAGACTGAAGCTTTCTTT.

The genes are TRBV9 and TRBJ1-3; D might be TRBD1 (6 bases). The germline V and J ends were trimmed by 1 base and 4 bases, with 12 bases remaining between them. The CDR3 has 15 residues. From germline, CDR1 is SGDLS and CDR2 YYNGEE. CDR3 DNA sequence: TGTGCCAGCAGCGTACGGACAGATCCGGGAAACACCATATATTTT. Protein product: CASSVRTDPGNTIYF. The full variable domain, completed using reference TRBV9 and TRBJ1-3, is DSGVTQTPKHLITATGQRVTLRCSPRSGDLSVYWYQQSLDQGLQFLIQYYNGEERAKGNILERFSAQQFPDLHSELNLSSLELGDSALYFCASSVRTDPGNTIYFGEGSWLTVV.

The J gene is TRBJ2-2, the V gene TRBV10-2; tentative D call: TRBD2 (6 bases). The CDR3 spans 15 residues. Per the germline V gene, CDR1 is WSHSY and CDR2 is SAAADI. V was pared by 7 bases and J by 5 bases, with 17 bases between. Written as DNA, the CDR3 is TGCGCCAGCAAAAATGTCCGGGGGTTTACCGGGGAGCTGTTTTTT. Translating it yields CASKNVRGFTGELFF.